A selection of T cell receptor beta chains follows, all from one sample in a study of T-cell reconstitution after alpha-beta-depleted transplantation in children. TCRdb re-analysed the PCR reads in MiXCR, keeping a single row per CDR3 protein. Among about 500,000 distinct CDR3 sequences listed, about 31% were seen once. Sample: PBMCs from the stem cell graft donor, taken from the stem cell graft. All receptors come from a human donor who donated a stem cell graft to a child with aplastic anemia. The CDR3 runs from the conserved cysteine through the conserved F or W. The order of the fields is V gene, J gene, CDR3 protein.

V: TRBV30; J: TRBJ2-4; CDR3: CAWGFDRVAAKNIQYF
V: TRBV5-1; J: TRBJ2-1; CDR3: CASSLGGFSYNEQFF
V: TRBV25-1; J: TRBJ2-7; CDR3: CASNPGGLHEQYF
V: TRBV5-1; J: TRBJ2-1; CDR3: CASRNGVSYNEQFF
V: TRBV27; J: TRBJ2-5; CDR3: CASSPATRRQETQYF
V: TRBV6-1; J: TRBJ2-5; CDR3: CASREAGGGETQYF
V: TRBV5-1; J: TRBJ1-1; CDR3: CASSPGRDTNTEAFF
V: TRBV20-1; J: TRBJ2-1; CDR3: CSRPGQGRNEQFF
V: TRBV18; J: TRBJ2-2; CDR3: CASSPLGSGSTGELFF
V: TRBV5-5; J: TRBJ1-2; CDR3: CASSLLYFGTGGVYGYTF
V: TRBV20-1; J: TRBJ1-1; CDR3: CSARDGRMQVEAFF
V: TRBV10-3; J: TRBJ1-1; CDR3: CAIRADRVAFF
V: TRBV21-1; J: TRBJ2-1; CDR3: CASSEIGRLAHNEQFF
V: TRBV7-2; J: TRBJ1-5; CDR3: CASSLKRGGQPQHF
V: TRBV20-1; J: TRBJ1-5; CDR3: CSARDRGGAVQPQHF
V: TRBV6-1; J: TRBJ2-3; CDR3: CASSKRGTDTDTQYF
V: TRBV7-9; J: TRBJ2-7; CDR3: CASSPSVAGGTYEQYF
V: TRBV20-1; J: TRBJ2-1; CDR3: CSASLLAGGLVSYNEQFF
V: TRBV7-2; J: TRBJ2-1; CDR3: CASIEWAHNEQFF
V: TRBV6-1; J: TRBJ1-4; CDR3: CASSPLVDPTRPRKLFF
V: TRBV29-1; J: TRBJ2-7; CDR3: CSVEEDRAYEQYF
V: TRBV28; J: TRBJ2-7; CDR3: CASIPRGTASYEQYF
V: TRBV7-2; J: TRBJ2-2; CDR3: CASSLVSGGRVTGELFF
V: TRBV9; J: TRBJ1-2; CDR3: CASSGDRAYYGYTF
V: TRBV12-3/TRBV12-4; J: TRBJ1-5; CDR3: CASSRGQGISNQPQHF
V: TRBV5-8; J: TRBJ2-3; CDR3: CASSLGTGPSTDTQYF
V: TRBV6-1; J: TRBJ2-6; CDR3: CASSALGANVLTF
V: TRBV24-1; J: TRBJ1-4; CDR3: CATSAPGQGRTEKLFF
V: TRBV12-3/TRBV12-4; J: TRBJ2-2; CDR3: CASSPSGRTFGELFF